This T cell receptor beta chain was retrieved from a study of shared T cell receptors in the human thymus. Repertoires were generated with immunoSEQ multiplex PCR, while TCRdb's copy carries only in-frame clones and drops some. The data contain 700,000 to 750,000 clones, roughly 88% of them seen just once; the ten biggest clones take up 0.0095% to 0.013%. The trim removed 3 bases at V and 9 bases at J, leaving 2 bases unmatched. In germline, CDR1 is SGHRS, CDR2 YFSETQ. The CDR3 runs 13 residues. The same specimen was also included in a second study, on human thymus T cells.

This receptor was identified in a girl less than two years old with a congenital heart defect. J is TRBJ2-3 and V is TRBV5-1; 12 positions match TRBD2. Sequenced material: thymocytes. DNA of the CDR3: TGCGCCAGCAGCTCTAGCGGGGGGGCCACGCAGTATTTT. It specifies CASSSSGGATQYF.